These T cell receptor beta chains were read from a single sample in a study of blood T cell repertoires in COVID-19. The repertoire was sequenced with immunoSEQ multiplex PCR; TCRdb's copy has only in-frame clones and lacks some. The sample holds 150,000 to 200,000 clones, around nine tenths seen once. Sample: peripheral blood. The source of these receptors is a man aged 40-49 years with acute or convalescent COVID-19. The CDR3 runs from the conserved cysteine through the conserved F or W. The order of the fields is V gene, CDR3 length, clone size, D gene, J gene, CDR3 DNA, CDR3 protein. D genes are given only for firm matches. Clone size is stated in some rows and not others, as once, few, many or a class when expanded.

V: TRBV5-1
length: 15
size: NA
D: NA
J: TRBJ2-7
DNA: TGCGCCAGCAGCTTGGTTGGGGCTCGGACATACGAGCAGTACTTC
CDR3: CASSLVGARTYEQYF

V: TRBV7-9
length: 16
size: NA
D: NA
J: TRBJ2-2
DNA: TGTGCCAGCAGCTTAGAGCCGGGAGTCAGGGCCGGGGAGCTGTTTTTT
CDR3: CASSLEPGVRAGELFF

V: TRBV2
length: 14
size: NA
D: TRBD1
J: TRBJ2-5
DNA: TGTGCCAGCAGTGGGACAGGGGGTCGGGAGACCCAGTACTTC
CDR3: CASSGTGGRETQYF

V: TRBV18
length: 16
size: NA
D: NA
J: TRBJ1-2
DNA: TGTGCCAGCTCACTCACCCCAGCGAGGACAACCTATGGCTACACCTTC
CDR3: CASSLTPARTTYGYTF

V: TRBV5-1
length: 15
size: NA
D: NA
J: TRBJ2-7
DNA: TGCGCCAGCAGCTTGGAAGGACTTAGCTCCTACGAGCAGTACTTC
CDR3: CASSLEGLSSYEQYF

V: TRBV9
length: 14
size: NA
D: NA
J: TRBJ2-7
DNA: TGTGCCAGCAGCCCCCTTGGGAGACCCTACGAGCAGTACTTC
CDR3: CASSPLGRPYEQYF

V: TRBV3-1/TRBV3-2
length: 14
size: NA
D: NA
J: TRBJ2-1
DNA: TGTGCCAGCAGCCCCCCCAGGGTGTACAATGAGCAGTTCTTC
CDR3: CASSPPRVYNEQFF

V: TRBV3-1/TRBV3-2
length: 14
size: NA
D: NA
J: TRBJ2-7
DNA: TGTGCCAGCAGCCAGAACACCGGGACCTACGAGCAGTACTTC
CDR3: CASSQNTGTYEQYF

V: TRBV5-4
length: 15
size: once
D: TRBD2
J: TRBJ2-5
DNA: TGTGCCAGCAGCGCCGGACTAGCGGGTCAAGAGACCCAGTACTTC
CDR3: CASSAGLAGQETQYF

V: TRBV15
length: 16
size: once
D: TRBD2
J: TRBJ2-3
DNA: TGTGCCACCAGCATGGCCAGCGGGGGGGGTATGCATACGCAGTATTTT
CDR3: CATSMASGGGMHTQYF